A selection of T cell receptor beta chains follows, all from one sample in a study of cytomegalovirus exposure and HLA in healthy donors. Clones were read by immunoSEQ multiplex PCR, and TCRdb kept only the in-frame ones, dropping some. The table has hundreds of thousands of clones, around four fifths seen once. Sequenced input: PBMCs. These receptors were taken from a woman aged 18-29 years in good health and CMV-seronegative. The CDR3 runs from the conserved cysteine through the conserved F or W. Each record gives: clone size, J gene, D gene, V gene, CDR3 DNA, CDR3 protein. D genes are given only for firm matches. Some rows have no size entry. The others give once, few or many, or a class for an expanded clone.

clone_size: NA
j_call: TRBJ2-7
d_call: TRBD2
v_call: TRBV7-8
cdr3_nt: TGTGCCAGCAGCTTAGGTCTAAGTCGGGAGGGCTACGAGCAGTACTTC
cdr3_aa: CASSLGLSREGYEQYF

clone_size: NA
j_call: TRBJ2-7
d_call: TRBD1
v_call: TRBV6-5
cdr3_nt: TGTGCCAGCAGTTACCGGACAGGGTACGAGCAGTACTTC
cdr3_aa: CASSYRTGYEQYF

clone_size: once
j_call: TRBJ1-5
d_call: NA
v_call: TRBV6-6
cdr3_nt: TGTGCCAGCAGTTACTCGGAGGTTCAAAGCAATCAGCCCCAGCATTTT
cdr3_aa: CASSYSEVQSNQPQHF

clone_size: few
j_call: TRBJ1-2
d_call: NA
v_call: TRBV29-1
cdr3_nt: TGCAGCGTTGAGGGGGGCTATGGCTACACCTTC
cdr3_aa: CSVEGGYGYTF

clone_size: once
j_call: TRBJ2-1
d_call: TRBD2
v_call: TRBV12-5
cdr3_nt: TGTGCTAGTGGTTTGGTTGCGGGAGGGCCGGGTGAGCAGTTCTTC
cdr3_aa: CASGLVAGGPGEQFF

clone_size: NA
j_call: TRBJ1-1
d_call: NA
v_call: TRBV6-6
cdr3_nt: TGTGCCAGCAGTACCGAAAGCGCTGAAGCTTTCTTT
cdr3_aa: CASSTESAEAFF

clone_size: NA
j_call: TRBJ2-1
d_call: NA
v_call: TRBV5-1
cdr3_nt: TGCGCCAGCAGCTTGAACGGGGGTGAGCAGTTCTTC
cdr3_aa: CASSLNGGEQFF

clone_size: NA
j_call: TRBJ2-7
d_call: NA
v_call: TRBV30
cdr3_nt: TGTGCCTGGTCGTACAGGGTAAGCTCCTACGAGCAGTACTTC
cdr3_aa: CAWSYRVSSYEQYF

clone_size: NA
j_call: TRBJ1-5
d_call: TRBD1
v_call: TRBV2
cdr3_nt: TGTGCCAGCAAGATAGACAGGGTCGCCAATCAGCCCCAGCATTTT
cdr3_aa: CASKIDRVANQPQHF

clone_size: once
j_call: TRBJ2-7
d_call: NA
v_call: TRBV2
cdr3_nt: TGTGCCAGCAGAGGACCACGAGCACTGACGTCCTACGAGCAGTACTTC
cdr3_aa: CASRGPRALTSYEQYF

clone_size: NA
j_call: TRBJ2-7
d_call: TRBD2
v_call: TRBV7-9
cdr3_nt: TGTGCCAGCACCGCGCGCGGGGGAACCTACGAGCAGTACTTC
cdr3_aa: CASTARGGTYEQYF

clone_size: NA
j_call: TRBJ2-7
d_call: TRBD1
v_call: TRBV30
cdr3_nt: TGTGCCTGGAGTCACGGGACAGGGTCCTACGAGCAGTACTTC
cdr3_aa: CAWSHGTGSYEQYF

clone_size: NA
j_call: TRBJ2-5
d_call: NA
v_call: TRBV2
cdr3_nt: TGTGCCAGCGGTCCCAACCGAGGGGAGACCCAGTACTTC
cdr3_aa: CASGPNRGETQYF

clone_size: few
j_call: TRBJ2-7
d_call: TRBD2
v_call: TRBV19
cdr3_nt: TGTGCCAGTAGGGATAGCGGGAGAGACTACGAGCAGTACTTC
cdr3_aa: CASRDSGRDYEQYF

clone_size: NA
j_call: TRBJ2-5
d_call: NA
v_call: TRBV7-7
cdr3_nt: TGTGCCAGCAGCTCCCTGAGCAGGGAAGAGACCCAGTACTTC
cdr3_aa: CASSSLSREETQYF

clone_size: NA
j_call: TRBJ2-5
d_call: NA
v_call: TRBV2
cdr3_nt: TGTGCCAGCAGGGGGTACGAGAACCGGGGGGAGACCCAGTACTTC
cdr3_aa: CASRGYENRGETQYF

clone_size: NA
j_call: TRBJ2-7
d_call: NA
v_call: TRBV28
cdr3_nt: TGTGCCAGCAGTTTAAGGGGGGAAATAACTCCAACTCTCCAATACGAGCAGTACTTC
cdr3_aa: CASSLRGEITPTLQYEQYF

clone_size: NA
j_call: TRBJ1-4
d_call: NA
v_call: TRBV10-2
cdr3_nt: TGCGCCAGCAGTGAGTCTCTAGGTGTTGGAAAACTGTTTTTT
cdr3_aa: CASSESLGVGKLFF

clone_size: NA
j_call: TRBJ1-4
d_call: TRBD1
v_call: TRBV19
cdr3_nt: TGTGCCAGTAGTGGGACGACAGGGCGTGAAAAACTGTTTTTT
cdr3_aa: CASSGTTGREKLFF

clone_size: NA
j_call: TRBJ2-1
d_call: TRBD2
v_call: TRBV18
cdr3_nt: TGTGCCAGCTCACAGGGACTAGCGCATTCCTACAATGAGCAGTTCTTC
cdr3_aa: CASSQGLAHSYNEQFF

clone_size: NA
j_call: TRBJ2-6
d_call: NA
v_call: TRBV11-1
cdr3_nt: TGTGCCAGCAGCTTAGTGGGGCGCATGGCTGGGGCCAACGTCCTGACTTTC
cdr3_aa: CASSLVGRMAGANVLTF

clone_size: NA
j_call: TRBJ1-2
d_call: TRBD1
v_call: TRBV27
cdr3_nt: TGTGCCAGCAGTACCGGGACAGGGTCTAACTATGGCTACACCTTC
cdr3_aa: CASSTGTGSNYGYTF

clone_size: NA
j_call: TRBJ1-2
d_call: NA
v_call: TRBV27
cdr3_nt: TGTGCCAGCAGTTTAGGTGCGGGGGGCGCTGGCTATGGCTACACCTTC
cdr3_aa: CASSLGAGGAGYGYTF

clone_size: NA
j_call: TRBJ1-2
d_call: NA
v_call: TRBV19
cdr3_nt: TGTGCCAGTAGTATTAGGGGTCCCCCTAATGGCTACACCTTC
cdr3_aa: CASSIRGPPNGYTF

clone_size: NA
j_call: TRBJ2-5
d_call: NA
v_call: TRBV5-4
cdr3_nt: TGTGCCAGCAGCCGTCTCGACGGACAAGAGACCCAGTACTTC
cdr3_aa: CASSRLDGQETQYF

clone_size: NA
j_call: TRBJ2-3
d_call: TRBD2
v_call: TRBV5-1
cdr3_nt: TGCGCCAGCAGTGAGTCCCAGCGGGGCCTCACAGATACGCAGTATTTT
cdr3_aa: CASSESQRGLTDTQYF

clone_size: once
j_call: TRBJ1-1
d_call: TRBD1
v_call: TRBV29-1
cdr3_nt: TGCAGCTCCTGGACAGGGAACACTGAAGCTTTCTTT
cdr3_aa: CSSWTGNTEAFF